The clone carrying this TCR beta chain was recorded once. This sample is drawn from a study of blood T cell repertoires in COVID-19. CDR1 is SGHTA and CDR2 is FQGTGA in the germline V gene. V trimming: 5 bases; J trimming: 0 bases; junction bases outside the gene matches: 9. The CDR3 contains 17 residues. Original analysis: Scientists estimated how many nucleated cells there were by amplifying reference gene primers. The repertoire was sequenced with immunoSEQ multiplex PCR; TCRdb's copy has only in-frame clones and lacks some. That table gives V, J and clone size, and the DNA gave D and trimming. The sample holds about 310,000 clones, roughly 90% seen once.

The material sequenced was PBMCs or T cells enriched from blood (not recorded which). The chain employs TRBV7-3 and TRBJ2-3; 9 bases map to TRBD2. The sequence came from a woman aged 18-29 years who had recovered from COVID-19. CDR3 coding DNA: TGTGCCAGCAGCCTCGCGGGAGGGGCTAGGAGCACAGATACGCAGTATTTT. This encodes CASSLAGGARSTDTQYF.